This is a list of T cell receptor beta chains from one sample in a study of T cells in Graves' hyperthyroidism and ophthalmopathy. TCRdb reprocessed the multiplex PCR reads with MiXCR, giving one entry per CDR3 protein. Among roughly 330,000 distinct CDR3 sequences listed, around 16% were seen once. Sequencing input: blood. These receptors were collected from a man aged 25 to 45 with Graves' hyperthyroidism. CDR3s include the opening cysteine and the closing phenylalanine or tryptophan. A D gene is named only where the DNA matches it firmly. Size is omitted from some rows. Given values are once, few, many or a class for expanded clones.

>.|TRBJ2-1|many|TRBV3-1
CASSQDLRYNEQFF
TGTGCCAGCAGCCAAGATCTCCGCTACAATGAGCAGTTCTTC
>.|TRBJ2-7|.|TRBV5-4
CASSLAWGESYEQYF
TGTGCCAGCAGCTTGGCATGGGGGGAGTCGTACGAGCAGTACTTC
>.|TRBJ2-1|many|TRBV2
CASSEGGTPYNEQFF
TGTGCCAGCAGTGAGGGCGGGACCCCCTACAATGAGCAGTTCTTC
>TRBD2|TRBJ2-2|.|TRBV6-4
CASSARGGTTGELFF
TGTGCCAGCAGCGCCCGGGGAGGGACCACCGGGGAGCTGTTTTTT
>.|TRBJ2-1|few|TRBV29-1
CSVVTGTLQVGIHEQFF
TGCAGCGTGGTCACGGGGACTCTCCAGGTGGGCATCCATGAGCAGTTCTTC
>.|TRBJ1-5|many|TRBV20-1
CSARRSNQPQHF
TGCAGTGCTAGGAGGAGCAATCAGCCCCAGCATTTT
>.|TRBJ1-3|.|TRBV7-9
CASSSRTVSGNTIYF
TGTGCCAGCAGCTCCCGGACAGTCTCTGGAAACACCATATATTTT
>.|TRBJ2-7|.|TRBV7-2
CAISQGGLVEQYF
TGTGCCATATCACAGGGCGGCTTAGTCGAGCAGTACTTC
>TRBD1|TRBJ2-1|many|TRBV2
CASSGGQGMSYEQFF
TGTGCCAGCAGTGGTGGACAGGGGATGAGCTATGAGCAGTTCTTC
>TRBD2|TRBJ2-2|many|TRBV2
CASSSRTSGTGELFF
TGTGCCAGCAGTTCCCGGACTAGCGGCACCGGGGAGCTGTTTTTT
>.|TRBJ1-4|many|TRBV30
CAWRTFDATNEKLFF
TGTGCCTGGAGGACATTCGATGCAACTAATGAAAAACTGTTTTTT
>TRBD2|TRBJ2-1|many|TRBV11-3
CASSIPPREDEQFF
TGTGCCAGCAGTATTCCTCCACGGGAGGATGAGCAGTTCTTC
>.|TRBJ1-3|few|TRBV18
CASSPSRGIGNTIYF
TGTGCCAGCTCACCCTCGAGGGGGATTGGAAACACCATATATTTT
>.|TRBJ2-1|.|TRBV20-1
CTPWGSRISEQFF
TGCACGCCCTGGGGCTCAAGGATAAGTGAGCAGTTCTTC
>.|TRBJ1-2|many|TRBV18
CASSPGEDYGYTF
TGTGCCAGCTCACCAGGAGAGGACTATGGCTACACCTTC
>.|TRBJ1-1|few|TRBV18
CASSRDVNTEAFF
TGTGCCAGCTCACGGGATGTGAACACTGAAGCTTTCTTT
>TRBD2|TRBJ2-1|.|TRBV30
CAWGSGTSGRSAYNEQFF
TGTGCCTGGGGGAGTGGGACTAGCGGGAGAAGCGCCTACAATGAGCAGTTCTTC
>.|TRBJ2-2|few|TRBV28
CASETVTGELFF
TGTGCGAGCGAGACGGTGACCGGGGAGCTGTTTTTT
>.|TRBJ1-6|few|TRBV7-8
CASSLRGFNSPLHF
TGTGCCAGCAGCTTAAGGGGATTCAATTCACCCCTCCACTTT
>.|TRBJ1-2|many|TRBV7-2
CASSPDVFRGDTF
TGTGCCAGCAGCCCGGACGTATTCCGTGGAGACACCTTC
>.|TRBJ2-6|once|TRBV9
CASSGRPRGPGGPHVLTF
TGTGCCAGCAGCGGACGCCCCCGTGGGCCCGGCGGCCCACACGTCCTGACTTTC
>.|TRBJ2-7|many|TRBV24-1
CATSGNEGHGSEQYF
TGTGCCACCAGTGGTAACGAGGGACACGGAAGTGAGCAGTACTTC
>TRBD2|TRBJ2-1|.|TRBV6-1
CASSEEDSGSSYNEQFF
TGTGCCAGCAGTGAAGAAGATAGCGGGAGCTCCTACAATGAGCAGTTCTTC
>.|TRBJ2-5|.|TRBV29-1
CSVERQQETQYF
TGCAGCGTTGAAAGGCAGCAAGAGACCCAGTACTTC
>.|TRBJ2-3|many|TRBV24-1
CATSDAGQITDTQYF
TGTGCCACCAGTGATGCCGGACAGATCACAGATACGCAGTATTTT
>.|TRBJ2-7|.|TRBV25-1
CASRTGSSSYEQYF
TGTGCCAGCCGGACGGGCTCGAGCTCCTACGAGCAGTACTTC
>.|TRBJ1-1|many|TRBV2
CASSEFDRRSTEAFF
TGTGCCAGCAGTGAATTCGACAGGAGGAGCACTGAAGCTTTCTTT
>TRBD1|TRBJ2-7|many|TRBV20-1
CSATPMGQGDYEQYF
TGCAGTGCTACCCCTATGGGACAGGGGGACTACGAGCAGTACTTC
>.|TRBJ1-6|few|TRBV7-8
CASSLGGALHF
TGTGCCAGCAGCCTCGGGGGGGCCCTCCACTTT
>.|TRBJ2-7|many|TRBV11-2
CASSLRGLSYEQYF
TGTGCCAGCAGCTTAAGGGGCCTTTCCTACGAGCAGTACTTC
>.|TRBJ2-7|few|TRBV5-6
CASSQLHAEQYF
TGTGCCAGCAGCCAATTACATGCCGAGCAGTACTTC
>TRBD1|TRBJ2-7|many|TRBV5-6
CASSFYGTANLYEQYF
TGTGCCAGCAGCTTTTACGGGACAGCGAACCTCTACGAGCAGTACTTC
>TRBD1|TRBJ2-2|many|TRBV5-1
CASSSRGHGTGELFF
TGCGCCAGCAGCTCTAGGGGGCACGGCACCGGGGAGCTGTTTTTT
>.|TRBJ1-6|.|TRBV7-3
CASSTGNSPLHF
TGTGCCAGCAGCACCGGTAATTCACCCCTCCACTTT
>.|TRBJ1-5|.|TRBV19
CASRESLPQPQHF
TGTGCCAGTAGGGAATCCCTACCCCAGCCCCAGCATTTT
>TRBD1|TRBJ1-6|many|TRBV2
CAGRRDSGSPLHF
TGTGCCGGGCGCCGGGACAGTGGTTCACCCCTCCACTTT
>TRBD2|TRBJ2-7|many|TRBV10-2
CASREGPGREQYF
TGCGCCAGCCGGGAGGGCCCGGGAAGGGAGCAGTACTTC
>.|TRBJ1-1|many|TRBV12-3/TRBV12-4
CASSFFPARNTEAFF
TGTGCCAGCAGTTTTTTCCCCGCACGGAACACTGAAGCTTTCTTT
>.|TRBJ2-5|few|TRBV5-1
CASSAPGLETQYF
TGCGCCAGCAGCGCTCCGGGCCTAGAGACCCAGTACTTC
>TRBD1|TRBJ2-7|.|TRBV11-2
CASSPGTGSLYEQYF
TGTGCCAGCAGCCCGGGGACAGGGAGCCTCTACGAGCAGTACTTC
>.|TRBJ1-2|many|TRBV7-8
CASSLAGGPANYGYTF
TGTGCCAGCAGCTTAGCGGGGGGGCCGGCGAACTATGGCTACACCTTC
>TRBD1|TRBJ2-7|.|TRBV3-1
CASSHFWVGQNEQYF
TGTGCCAGCAGCCACTTTTGGGTGGGACAGAACGAGCAGTACTTC
>TRBD2|TRBJ2-6|.|TRBV2
CASSPAHSLAGVDSGANVLTF
TGTGCCAGCAGTCCTGCCCATAGTCTAGCGGGAGTTGACTCTGGGGCCAACGTCCTGACTTTC
>.|TRBJ2-5|.|TRBV11-2
CASSFYICSAPQVSGHQETQYF
.
>.|TRBJ2-5|.|TRBV6-5
CASSYEFQEEQYF
TGTGCCAGCAGTTACGAGTTCCAAGAGGAGCAGTACTTC
>TRBD1|TRBJ2-7|many|TRBV28
CASSLYRGRGYEQYF
TGTGCCAGCAGTCTCTACAGGGGGCGCGGCTACGAGCAGTACTTC
>TRBD1|TRBJ2-7|.|TRBV25-1
CASSRDTGGEQYF
TGTGCCAGCAGTAGGGACACAGGGGGTGAGCAGTACTTC
>.|TRBJ1-1|many|TRBV7-9
CASSPIALAAFF
TGTGCCAGCAGCCCAATAGCCCTCGCAGCTTTCTTT
>TRBD2|TRBJ2-3|many|TRBV7-8
CASSPGLAGIPDTQYF
TGTGCCAGCAGCCCCGGACTAGCGGGGATCCCAGATACGCAGTATTTT
>.|TRBJ2-3|many|TRBV12-3/TRBV12-4
CASSFEGAGYF
TGTGCCAGCAGTTTTGAGGGTGCAGGGTATTTT
>.|TRBJ2-3|many|TRBV27
CASMEGSTDTQYF
TGTGCCAGCATGGAGGGAAGCACAGATACGCAGTATTTT
>TRBD1|TRBJ2-3|many|TRBV27
CASSSPPGTGIDTQYF
TGTGCCAGCAGTTCCCCCCCCGGGACAGGGATAGATACGCAGTATTTT
>.|TRBJ2-1|many|TRBV7-3
CASSLDPDEQFF
TGTGCCAGCAGCCTGGACCCAGATGAGCAGTTCTTC
>TRBD1|TRBJ2-6|once|TRBV10-3
CAIMPDRGSGANVLTF
TGTGCCATCATGCCAGACAGGGGTTCTGGGGCCAACGTCCTGACTTTC
>.|TRBJ2-5|many|TRBV12-3/TRBV12-4
CASSLVSKETQYF
TGTGCCAGCAGTTTGGTCTCAAAGGAGACCCAGTACTTC
>TRBD2|TRBJ2-1|many|TRBV11-3
CASSLGLAGGPGFDYNEQFF
TGTGCCAGCAGCTTAGGACTAGCGGGAGGGCCAGGGTTCGATTACAATGAGCAGTTCTTC
>.|TRBJ2-5|.|TRBV5-1
CASSLPYGQETQYF
TGCGCCAGCAGCTTGCCCTACGGACAAGAGACCCAGTACTTC
>.|TRBJ2-4|.|TRBV6-1
CASRRNLGGDIQYF
TGTGCCAGCAGAAGAAACCTAGGGGGGGACATTCAGTACTTC
>TRBD1|TRBJ1-1|.|TRBV12-3/TRBV12-4
CASSLGGGAGGLNTEAFF
TGTGCCAGCAGTTTAGGAGGGGGTGCAGGGGGCTTAAACACTGAAGCTTTCTTT
>.|TRBJ2-1|.|TRBV12-3/TRBV12-4
CASSLAGQINEQFF
TGTGCCAGCAGTTTGGCAGGGCAGATCAATGAGCAGTTCTTC